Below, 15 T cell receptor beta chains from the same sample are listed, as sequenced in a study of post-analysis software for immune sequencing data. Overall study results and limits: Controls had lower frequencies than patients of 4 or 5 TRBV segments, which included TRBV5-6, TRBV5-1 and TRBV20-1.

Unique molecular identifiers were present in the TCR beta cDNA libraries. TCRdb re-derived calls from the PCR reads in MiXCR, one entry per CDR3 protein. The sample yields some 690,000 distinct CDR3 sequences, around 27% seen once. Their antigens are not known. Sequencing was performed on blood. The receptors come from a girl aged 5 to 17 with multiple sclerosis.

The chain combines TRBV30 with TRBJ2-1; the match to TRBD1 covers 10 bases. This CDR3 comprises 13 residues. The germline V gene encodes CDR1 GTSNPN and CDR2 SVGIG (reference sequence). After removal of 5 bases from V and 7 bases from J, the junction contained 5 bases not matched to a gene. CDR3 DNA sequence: TGTGCCTGGGGACAGGGGGTCCGGAATGAGCAGTTCTTC. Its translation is CAWGQGVRNEQFF.

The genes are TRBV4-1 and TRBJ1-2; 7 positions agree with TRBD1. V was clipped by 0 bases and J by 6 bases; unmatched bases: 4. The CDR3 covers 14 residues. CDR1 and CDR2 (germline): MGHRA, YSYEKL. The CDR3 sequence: CASSQDRRGHGYTF. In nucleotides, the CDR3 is TGCGCCAGCAGCCAAGATCGGAGGGGGCATGGCTACACCTTC.

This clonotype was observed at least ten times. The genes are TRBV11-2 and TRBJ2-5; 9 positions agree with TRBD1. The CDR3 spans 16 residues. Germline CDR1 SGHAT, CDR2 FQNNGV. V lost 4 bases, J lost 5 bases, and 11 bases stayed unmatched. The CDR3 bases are TGTGCCAGCAGCTCCTCCCGGACAGGGGCAGGGGAGACCCAGTACTTC. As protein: CASSSSRTGAGETQYF.

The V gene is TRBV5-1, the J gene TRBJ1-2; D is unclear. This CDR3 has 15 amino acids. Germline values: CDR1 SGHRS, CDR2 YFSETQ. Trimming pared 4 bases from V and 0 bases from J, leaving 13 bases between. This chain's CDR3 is CASSPRGLPNYGYTF. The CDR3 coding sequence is TGCGCCAGCAGCCCCCGCGGCCTACCTAACTATGGCTACACCTTC.

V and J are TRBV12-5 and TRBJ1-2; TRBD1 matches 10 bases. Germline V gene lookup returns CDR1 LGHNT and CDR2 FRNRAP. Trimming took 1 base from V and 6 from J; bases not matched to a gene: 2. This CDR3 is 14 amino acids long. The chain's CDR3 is CASGLGQGANGYTF. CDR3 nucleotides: TGTGCTAGTGGTTTGGGACAGGGGGCGAATGGCTACACCTTC.

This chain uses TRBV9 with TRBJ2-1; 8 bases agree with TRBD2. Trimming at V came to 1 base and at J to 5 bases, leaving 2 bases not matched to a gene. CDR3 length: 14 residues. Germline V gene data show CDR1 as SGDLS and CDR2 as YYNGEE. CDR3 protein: CASSVTSGNNEQFF. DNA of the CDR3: TGTGCCAGCAGCGTAACTAGCGGCAACAATGAGCAGTTCTTC.

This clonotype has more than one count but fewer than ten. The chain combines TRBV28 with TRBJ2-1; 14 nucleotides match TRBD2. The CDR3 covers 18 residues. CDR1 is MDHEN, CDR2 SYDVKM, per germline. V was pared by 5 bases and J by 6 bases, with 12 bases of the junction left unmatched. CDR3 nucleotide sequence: TGTGCCAGCAGTATACCGACTAGCGGGAGGGCCGGATTCAATGAGCAGTTCTTC. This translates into CASSIPTSGRAGFNEQFF. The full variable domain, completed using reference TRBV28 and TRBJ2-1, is DVKVTQSSRYLVKRTGEKVFLECVQDMDHENMFWYRQDPGLGLRLIYFSYDVKMKEKGDIPEGYSVSREKKERFSLILESASTNQTSMYLCASSIPTSGRAGFNEQFFGPGTRLTVL.

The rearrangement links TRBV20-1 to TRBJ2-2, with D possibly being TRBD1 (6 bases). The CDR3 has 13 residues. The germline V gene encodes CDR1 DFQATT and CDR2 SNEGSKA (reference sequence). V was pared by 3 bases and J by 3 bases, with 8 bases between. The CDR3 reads CSASQGHTGELFF. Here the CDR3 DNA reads TGCAGTGCTAGCCAGGGGCACACCGGGGAGCTGTTTTTT.

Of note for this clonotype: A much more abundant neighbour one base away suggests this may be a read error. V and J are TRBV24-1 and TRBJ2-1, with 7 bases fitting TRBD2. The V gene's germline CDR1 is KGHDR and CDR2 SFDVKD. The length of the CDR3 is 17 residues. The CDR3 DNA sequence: TGTGCCACCAGTGACCCCACAACTAGCGAATCCTACAATGAGCGGTTCTTC. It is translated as CATSDPTTSESYNERFF.

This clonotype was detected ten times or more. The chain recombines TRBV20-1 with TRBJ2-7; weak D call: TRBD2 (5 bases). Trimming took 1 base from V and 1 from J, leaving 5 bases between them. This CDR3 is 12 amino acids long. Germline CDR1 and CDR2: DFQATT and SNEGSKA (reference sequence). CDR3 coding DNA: TGCAGTGCTAGAGGGACTTCCTACGAGCAGTACTTC. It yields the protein CSARGTSYEQYF.

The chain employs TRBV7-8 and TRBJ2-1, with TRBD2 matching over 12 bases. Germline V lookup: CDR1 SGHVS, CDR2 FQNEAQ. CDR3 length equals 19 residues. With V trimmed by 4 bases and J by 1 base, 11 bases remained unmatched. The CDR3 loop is CASSWRASGGAGSYNEQFF. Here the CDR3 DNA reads TGTGCCAGCAGCTGGCGGGCTAGCGGGGGGGCCGGATCCTACAATGAGCAGTTCTTC.

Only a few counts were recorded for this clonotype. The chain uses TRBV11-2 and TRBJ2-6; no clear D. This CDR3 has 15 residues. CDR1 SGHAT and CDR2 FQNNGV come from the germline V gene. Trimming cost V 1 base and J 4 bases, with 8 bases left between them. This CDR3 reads CASSLALEGANVLTF. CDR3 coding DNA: TGTGCCAGCAGCTTAGCCCTAGAAGGGGCCAACGTCCTGACTTTC.

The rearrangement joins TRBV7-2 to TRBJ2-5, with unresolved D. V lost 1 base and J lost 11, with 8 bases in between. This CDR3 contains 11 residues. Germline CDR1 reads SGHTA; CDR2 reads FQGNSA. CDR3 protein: CASSLVVGQYF. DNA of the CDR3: TGTGCCAGCAGCTTAGTCGTGGGGCAGTACTTC.

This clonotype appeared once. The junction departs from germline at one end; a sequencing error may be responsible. The DNA of the CDR3 is TGTGCCAGCAGCTCCTCCATAGCCAAAAGCATTCAGTACTTC. It yields the protein CASSSSIAKSIQYF. The gene calls are TRBV7-2 and TRBJ2-4; the D is unclear. Germline values: CDR1 SGHTA, CDR2 FQGNSA. The CDR3 extends over 14 amino acids.

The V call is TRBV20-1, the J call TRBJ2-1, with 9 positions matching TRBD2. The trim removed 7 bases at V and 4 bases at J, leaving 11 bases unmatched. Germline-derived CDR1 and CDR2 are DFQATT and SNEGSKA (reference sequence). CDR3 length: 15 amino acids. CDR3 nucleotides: TGCAGTGTGACCCATCTAGCGGGGCCTTACAATGAGCAGTTCTTC. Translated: CSVTHLAGPYNEQFF.